This entry lists 10 T cell receptor beta chains sequenced from one sample in a study of sequential checkpoint blockade in melanoma. The sample's treatment: randomized to nivolumab then ipilimumab (arm A) or the reverse (arm B). The table came from immunoSEQ multiplex PCR; TCRdb's copy has only in-frame clones and leaves some out. The profile shows under 20,000 clones, around 88% of them singletons. The sequencing here drew on CD8+ T cells sorted from blood (inferred from file names), taken from a patient given nivolumab and ipilimumab in sequence. These receptor sequences come from a human donor with melanoma.

The chain couples TRBV28 to TRBJ2-1, with D possibly being TRBD1 (5 bases). Trimming removed 2 bases from V and 8 bases from J, with 10 bases in between. The CDR3 is 13 amino acids. The germline V gene encodes CDR1 MDHEN and CDR2 SYDVKM. CDR3 residues: CASSLSSRDEQFF. The DNA for the CDR3 is TGTGCCAGCAGTTTAAGCTCCAGGGATGAGCAGTTCTTC.

This chain connects TRBV5-6 to TRBJ2-1; D is possibly TRBD1 (5 bases). The V end was cut by 0 bases, the J end by 10 bases, with 17 bases between. Germline lookup yields CDR1 SGHDT and CDR2 YYEEEE. The length of the CDR3 is 15 residues. The CDR3 reads CASSLEAGSVLEQFF. CDR3 bases: TGTGCCAGCAGCTTGGAGGCAGGGTCTGTATTAGAGCAGTTCTTC.

J is TRBJ2-2 and V is TRBV6-5; maybe TRBD2 (5 bases). This CDR3 has 14 amino acids. The germline CDR1 and CDR2 sequences are MNHEY and SVGAGI. V gave up 6 bases and J gave up 1 base, with 9 bases separating them. The CDR3 region has the DNA TGTGCCAGCAGCCTGACTAAGAACACCGGGGAGCTGTTTTTT. This codes for CASSLTKNTGELFF.

This clone was found a few times. V usage is TRBV28 and J usage is TRBJ2-7, with 7 positions matching TRBD1. J gave up 2 bases and V 4 bases, and 5 bases lay outside the gene matches. From germline, CDR1 is MDHEN and CDR2 SYDVKM. This CDR3 comprises 14 residues. The CDR3 sequence is CASSSLDRAYEQYF. The CDR3, as DNA: TGTGCCAGCAGTTCCCTCGACAGGGCCTACGAGCAGTACTTC.

The chain carries TRBV13 and TRBJ2-2, with 8 bases fitting TRBD2. Trimming removed 6 bases from V and 1 base from J; junction bases left unmatched: 7. CDR3 size: 16 residues. The germline V gene has CDR1 PRHDT and CDR2 FYEKMQ (reference sequence). CDR3 DNA sequence: TGTGCCAGCAGTCCCGGGGGGGATTTGAACACCGGGGAGCTGTTTTTT. Translation gives CASSPGGDLNTGELFF.

The genes are TRBV7-9 and TRBJ1-3, with D hard to call. The germline V gene encodes CDR1 SEHNR and CDR2 FQNEAQ (reference sequence). The V gene lost 5 bases and the J gene lost 0 bases, with 11 bases spanning the gap. There are 15 residues in the CDR3. The CDR3 DNA is TGTGCCAGCAGCGATAACATCCACTCTGGAAACACCATATATTTT. Its translation: CASSDNIHSGNTIYF.

Here the CDR3 DNA reads TGCGCCAGCAGCCATTCCCCGGGGGGGAGCAATCAGCCCCAGCATTTT. Protein sequence: CASSHSPGGSNQPQHF. The rearrangement joins TRBV4-1 to TRBJ1-5, with a tentative D call TRBD1 (5 bases). V lost 3 bases and J lost 1, with 13 bases in between. The CDR3 runs to 16 residues. Per germline, CDR1 MGHRA and CDR2 YSYEKL.

V usage is TRBV5-1 and J usage is TRBJ1-1, with 7 bases matching TRBD1. The CDR3 contains 15 residues. CDR1 and CDR2 from the germline V gene are SGHRS and YFSETQ. The V gene end was trimmed by 4 bases and the J gene end by 1 base; junction bases not matched to a gene: 7. The CDR3 protein is CASSARQGQNTEAFF. CDR3 bases: TGCGCCAGCAGCGCCCGACAGGGCCAGAACACTGAAGCTTTCTTT.

The V gene is TRBV6-1, the J gene TRBJ2-3; possible D gene TRBD1, 5 bases. V dropped 2 bases and J dropped 9 bases, with 9 bases sitting between them. Germline V gene lookup returns CDR1 MNHNS and CDR2 SASEGT. The CDR3 spans 12 residues. CDR3 region: CASSERGLTQYF. CDR3 nucleotide sequence: TGTGCCAGCAGTGAAAGGGGATTGACGCAGTATTTT.

This chain links TRBV6-1 with TRBJ2-2; 9 nucleotides line up with TRBD1. This CDR3 spans 15 amino acids. Germline V lookup: CDR1 MNHNS, CDR2 SASEGT. V shed 6 bases and J 7 bases; nucleotides not matched to a gene: 9. The CDR3 bases are TGTGCCAGCAGAGTATACAGGGGGCCTGGCGGGGAGCTGTTTTTT. It is translated as CASRVYRGPGGELFF.